This is a list of T cell receptor beta chains from one sample in a study of T-cell reconstitution after alpha-beta-depleted transplantation in children. Using its own MiXCR run on the PCR reads, TCRdb lists one record per CDR3 protein. The sample lists about 250,000 distinct CDR3 sequences; 20% to 30% were seen once. Sequencing was performed on PBMCs, mostly from graft donor cells, taken 360 days after TCRalphabeta/CD19-depleted stem cell transplant. Source of these receptors: a female patient younger than 10 who had a stem cell transplant for congenital amegakaryocytic thrombocytopenia, so the T cells may come from the graft donor. Each CDR3 is given with its conserved first and last residue. A D gene is named only where the DNA matches it firmly. Clone size is shown for a subset of rows, as once, few, many or a class of expanded clone.

CDR3 length | J gene | clone size | D gene | V gene | CDR3 protein | CDR3 DNA
10 | TRBJ2-1 | few | - | TRBV30 | CAWSDNEQFF | TGTGCCTGGAGTGACAATGAGCAGTTCTTC
16 | TRBJ1-1 | - | TRBD1 | TRBV5-1 | CASSPWTGLMNTEAFF | TGCGCCAGCAGCCCGTGGACAGGACTCATGAACACTGAAGCTTTCTTT
14 | TRBJ1-2 | - | - | TRBV5-1 | CASSLSVQGRGYTF | TGCGCCAGCAGCCTTTCCGTGCAGGGTCGTGGCTACACCTTC
15 | TRBJ2-1 | few | - | TRBV3-1 | CASSQETQGYNEQFF | TGTGCCAGCAGCCAAGAAACCCAGGGGTACAATGAGCAGTTCTTC
17 | TRBJ1-6 | few | - | TRBV10-3 | CAISELHRVGYNSPLHF | TGTGCCATCAGTGAGCTCCACAGAGTCGGGTATAATTCACCCCTCCACTTT
13 | TRBJ1-1 | - | - | TRBV2 | CASMGLPTTEAFF | TGTGCCAGCATGGGTCTCCCTACAACTGAAGCTTTCTTT
20 | TRBJ2-2 | - | - | TRBV11-1 | CASSLTAIYLGLTNTGELFF | TGTGCCAGCAGCCTTACGGCCATCTATCTAGGCCTAACGAACACCGGGGAGCTGTTTTTT
12 | TRBJ2-7 | many | - | TRBV12-3/TRBV12-4 | CASSKGPYEQYF | TGTGCCAGCAGCAAAGGCCCCTACGAGCAGTACTTC
13 | TRBJ2-3 | - | - | TRBV10-3 | CAISESGVDTQYF | TGTGCCATCAGTGAGTCCGGGGTAGATACGCAGTATTTT
14 | TRBJ2-3 | - | - | TRBV12-3/TRBV12-4 | CASSDSGRTDTQYF | TGTGCCAGCAGTGATAGCGGCCGCACAGATACGCAGTATTTT
14 | TRBJ2-7 | few | - | TRBV12-3/TRBV12-4 | CASSFTQSSYEQYF | TGTGCCAGCAGTTTTACTCAATCCTCCTACGAGCAGTACTTC
15 | TRBJ2-3 | - | - | TRBV20-1 | CSARGGGAITDTQYF | TGCAGTGCTAGAGGTGGCGGGGCCATCACAGATACGCAGTATTTT
15 | TRBJ1-5 | - | - | TRBV19 | CATTKDNASNQPQHF | TGTGCCACCACCAAGGACAACGCTAGCAATCAGCCCCAGCATTTT
13 | TRBJ1-6 | - | TRBD1 | TRBV5-1 | CASSWGQGSPLHF | TGCGCCAGCAGCTGGGGACAGGGTTCACCCCTCCACTTT
14 | TRBJ1-2 | - | - | TRBV4-1 | CASSPQGFIYGYTF | TGCGCCAGCAGCCCTCAGGGGTTCATCTATGGCTACACCTTC
18 | TRBJ2-7 | - | - | TRBV4-3 | CASSQTSRRGEGIYEQYF | TGCGCCAGCAGCCAGACTAGCAGGAGGGGGGAGGGGATCTACGAGCAGTACTTC
15 | TRBJ2-7 | - | TRBD1 | TRBV6-2/TRBV6-3 | CASITTRTGKSEQYF | TGTGCCAGCATCACTACGCGGACAGGGAAGTCCGAGCAGTACTTC
15 | TRBJ1-2 | - | - | TRBV15 | CATSRGFGADYCYTF | TGTGCCACCAGCAGAGGATTCGGCGCGGACTATTGCTACACCTTC
15 | TRBJ1-1 | - | TRBD1 | TRBV7-8 | CASSSLQGRGTEAFF | TGTGCCAGCAGCTCACTACAGGGGCGAGGCACTGAAGCTTTCTTT
15 | TRBJ2-7 | - | - | TRBV5-1 | CASSPAKVRIYEQYF | TGCGCCAGCAGCCCCGCCAAGGTCAGGATCTACGAGCAGTACTTC
15 | TRBJ2-2 | - | - | TRBV6-1 | CASWGSPANTGELFF | TGTGCCAGTTGGGGGAGCCCCGCGAACACCGGGGAGCTGTTTTTT
14 | TRBJ2-3 | many | - | TRBV12-3/TRBV12-4 | CASSLDSNTDTQYF | TGTGCCAGCAGCTTAGACTCTAACACAGATACGCAGTATTTT
13 | TRBJ1-5 | many | TRBD1 | TRBV7-2 | CASSRQGDQPQHF | TGTGCCAGCAGCAGACAGGGGGATCAGCCCCAGCATTTT
14 | TRBJ2-7 | few | - | TRBV4-1 | CASSPWTLSYEQYF | TGCGCCAGCAGTCCCTGGACTCTATCCTACGAGCAGTACTTC
17 | TRBJ2-2 | - | - | TRBV6-5 | CASGYSRGGRNTGELFF | TGTGCCAGCGGTTACTCCCGAGGCGGGCGGAACACCGGGGAGCTGTTTTTT
13 | TRBJ2-1 | - | - | TRBV7-2 | CASSESRRDEQFF | TGTGCCAGCAGCGAGTCTAGGCGGGATGAGCAGTTCTTC
16 | TRBJ2-2 | few | - | TRBV7-9 | CASSLGARRNTGELFF | TGTGCCAGCAGCTTAGGGGCCAGGAGGAACACCGGGGAGCTGTTTTTT
11 | TRBJ2-7 | - | - | TRBV13 | CASSLEAEQYF | TGTGCCAGCAGCTTAGAGGCAGAGCAGTACTTC
13 | TRBJ2-7 | - | - | TRBV5-1 | CASSVTASYEQYF | TGCGCCAGCAGTGTTACTGCCTCCTACGAGCAGTACTTC
16 | TRBJ2-3 | - | TRBD1 | TRBV24-1 | CATSDTGQGLPDTQYF | TGTGCCACCAGTGACACGGGACAGGGGTTGCCAGATACGCAGTATTTT
16 | TRBJ2-1 | - | TRBD2 | TRBV28 | CASSLAGTSGRNEQFF | TGTGCCAGCAGTTTGGCCGGGACTAGCGGGAGGAATGAGCAGTTCTTC
15 | TRBJ1-6 | - | - | TRBV18 | CASSPWQAHNSPLHF | TGTGCCAGCTCACCTTGGCAAGCTCATAATTCACCCCTCCACTTT
11 | TRBJ2-7 | many | - | TRBV2 | CASSGQAKQYF | TGTGCCAGCAGTGGGCAGGCAAAGCAGTACTTC
16 | TRBJ2-7 | many | TRBD2 | TRBV4-2 | CASSPGVQRELVEQYF | TGTGCCAGCAGCCCAGGGGTGCAGCGGGAGTTGGTCGAGCAGTACTTC
12 | TRBJ1-5 | - | - | TRBV2 | CASTGINQPQHF | TGTGCCAGCACAGGGATTAATCAGCCCCAGCATTTT
14 | TRBJ2-5 | few | TRBD1 | TRBV6-1 | CASSPWTGGETQYF | TGTGCCAGCAGTCCCTGGACAGGGGGGGAGACCCAGTACTTC
12 | TRBJ2-1 | - | - | TRBV6-6 | CASSYGDAEQFF | TGTGCCAGCAGTTACGGGGACGCAGAGCAGTTCTTC
14 | TRBJ2-3 | - | - | TRBV20-1 | CSAKPQVLRDTQYF | TGCAGTGCCAAACCACAGGTTTTAAGAGATACGCAGTATTTT
14 | TRBJ2-2 | few | - | TRBV3-1 | CASGRTRRTGELFF | TGTGCCAGCGGACGGACGAGGCGTACCGGGGAGCTGTTTTTT
15 | TRBJ1-1 | few | TRBD1 | TRBV27 | CATWIAGGLGTEAFF | TGTGCCACCTGGATAGCAGGGGGCCTGGGAACTGAAGCTTTCTTT
13 | TRBJ1-4 | few | - | TRBV7-9 | CASSSTEGEKLFF | TGTGCCAGCAGCTCCACAGAAGGTGAAAAACTGTTTTTT
14 | TRBJ2-1 | few | TRBD2 | TRBV5-1 | CASSLDTSGNEQFF | TGCGCCAGCAGCTTGGATACTAGCGGGAATGAGCAGTTCTTC
15 | TRBJ2-7 | few | TRBD1 | TRBV4-3 | CASSQEGTGAYEQYF | TGCGCCAGCAGCCAAGAAGGGACAGGGGCCTACGAGCAGTACTTC
19 | TRBJ2-1 | - | TRBD2 | TRBV11-1 | CASSLVIRGLAYDYNEQFF | TGTGCCAGCAGCTTAGTAATCAGGGGACTAGCGTATGACTACAATGAGCAGTTCTTC
22 | TRBJ2-4 | - | TRBD2 | TRBV12-3/TRBV12-4 | CASSLGQRGGGGLTLAKNIQYF | TGTGCCAGCAGTTTAGGGCAGAGGGGCGGGGGGGGATTGACTCTAGCCAAAAACATTCAGTACTTC
15 | TRBJ1-1 | few | - | TRBV12-3/TRBV12-4 | CASSRGASTNTEAFF | TGTGCCAGCAGTCGAGGGGCCTCCACGAACACTGAAGCTTTCTTT
16 | TRBJ2-3 | few | TRBD1 | TRBV7-8 | CASSLGVGRGTDTQYF | TGTGCCAGCAGCTTAGGGGTTGGCAGGGGGACAGATACGCAGTATTTT
14 | TRBJ2-5 | - | - | TRBV28 | CASSLSGADQTQYF | TGTGCCAGCAGTTTATCCGGCGCGGACCAGACCCAGTACTTC
13 | TRBJ2-3 | - | - | TRBV20-1 | CSARDPRAYSQYF | TGCAGTGCTAGAGATCCCCGAGCGTACAGCCAGTATTTT
13 | TRBJ2-1 | - | TRBD2 | TRBV29-1 | CSAGLAVNNEQFF | TGCAGCGCGGGACTAGCGGTAAACAATGAGCAGTTCTTC
14 | TRBJ2-7 | once | - | TRBV12-3/TRBV12-4 | CASTLGRLRDEQYF | TGTGCCAGCACTTTAGGCAGGCTTAGGGACGAGCAGTACTTC
15 | TRBJ2-7 | - | TRBD2 | TRBV7-2 | CASSQTSGRTYEQYF | TGTGCCAGCAGTCAGACTAGCGGGCGAACCTACGAGCAGTACTTC
14 | TRBJ1-2 | few | - | TRBV11-2 | CASSSVENPYGYTF | TGTGCCAGCAGCTCGGTGGAAAACCCCTATGGCTACACCTTC
16 | TRBJ2-1 | - | - | TRBV7-6 | CASSLERRGSYNEQFF | TGTGCCAGCAGCTTAGAACGTAGAGGCTCCTACAATGAGCAGTTCTTC
13 | TRBJ2-3 | - | - | TRBV19 | CASKGGKADTQYF | TGTGCCAGTAAAGGCGGGAAAGCAGATACGCAGTATTTT
16 | TRBJ2-5 | - | - | TRBV13 | CASSSLSGPLQETQYF | TGTGCCAGCAGCTCCTTGAGTGGGCCTCTACAAGAGACCCAGTACTTC
14 | TRBJ2-3 | many | TRBD2 | TRBV29-1 | CSSTSGEPVDTQYF | TGCAGCTCGACTAGCGGGGAGCCGGTGGATACGCAGTATTTT